This T cell receptor beta chain stems from a study of blood T cell repertoires in COVID-19. Study summary: There were acute and convalescent COVID-19 samples, and they came from the United States, Italy and Spain.

The CDR3 is 13 residues long. Germline V gene sequence: CDR1 LNHDA, CDR2 SQIVND (reference sequence). V shed 7 bases and J shed 5 bases, with 14 bases lying between them. Sequenced by immunoSEQ multiplex PCR; TCRdb stores in-frame clones only, minus some. The table has around 150,000 clones, around 83% seen once. The TCR was taken from a young man with acute or convalescent COVID-19. This chain uses TRBV19 with TRBJ1-1; TRBD1 might be the D (6 bases). The sample comprised peripheral blood. The CDR3 DNA is TGTGCCAGTACCTTACAGGGTTGGACTGAAGCTTTCTTT. The encoded protein is CASTLQGWTEAFF.